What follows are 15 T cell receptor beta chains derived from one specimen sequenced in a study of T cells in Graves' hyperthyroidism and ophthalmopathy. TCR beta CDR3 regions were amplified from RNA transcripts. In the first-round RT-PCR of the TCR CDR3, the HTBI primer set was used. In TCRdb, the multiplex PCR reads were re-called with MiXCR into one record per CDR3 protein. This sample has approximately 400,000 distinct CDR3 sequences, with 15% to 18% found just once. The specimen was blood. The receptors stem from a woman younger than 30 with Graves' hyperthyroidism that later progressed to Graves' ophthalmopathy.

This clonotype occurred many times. The CDR3 sequence is CASSRTGGIYEQYF. The CDR3 region has the DNA TGTGCCAGCAGCCGGACAGGTGGGATCTACGAGCAGTACTTC. The chain joins TRBV28 to TRBJ2-7; 7 bases agree with TRBD1. The trim removed 6 bases at V and 3 bases at J, leaving 8 bases unmatched. From germline, CDR1 is MDHEN and CDR2 SYDVKM. The CDR3 has 14 residues.

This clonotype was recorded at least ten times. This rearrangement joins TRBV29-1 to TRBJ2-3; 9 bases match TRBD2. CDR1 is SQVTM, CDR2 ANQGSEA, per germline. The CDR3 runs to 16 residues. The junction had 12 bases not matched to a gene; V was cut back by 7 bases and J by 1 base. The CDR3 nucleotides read TGCAGCGGCTATCTGGTGACTAGCGGAGGCACAGATACGCAGTATTTT. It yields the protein CSGYLVTSGGTDTQYF.

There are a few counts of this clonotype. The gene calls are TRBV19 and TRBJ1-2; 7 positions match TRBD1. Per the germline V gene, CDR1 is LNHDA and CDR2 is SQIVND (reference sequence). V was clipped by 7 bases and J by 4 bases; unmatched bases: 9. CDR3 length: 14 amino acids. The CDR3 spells CASKNRDRAYGYTF. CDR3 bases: TGTGCCAGTAAAAACCGGGACAGAGCCTATGGCTACACCTTC.

CDR3 sequence reads: CASSEDPWGAGSQETQYF. The CDR3 nucleotides read TGCGCCAGCAGTGAGGACCCCTGGGGAGCGGGTTCCCAAGAGACCCAGTACTTC. This rearrangement joins TRBV10-1 to TRBJ2-5; tentatively, D is TRBD2 (6 bases). This CDR3 contains 18 residues. Trimming removed 2 bases at V and 1 base at J, with 20 bases between. Looked up from germline, CDR1 is WNHNN and CDR2 is SYGVQD (reference sequence).

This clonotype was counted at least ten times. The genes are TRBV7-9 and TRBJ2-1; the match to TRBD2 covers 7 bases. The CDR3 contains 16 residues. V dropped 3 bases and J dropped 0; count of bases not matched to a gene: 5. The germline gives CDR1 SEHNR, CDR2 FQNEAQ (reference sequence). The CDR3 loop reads CASSLSGMSSYNEQFF. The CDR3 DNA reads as TGTGCCAGCAGCTTGAGCGGGATGAGCTCCTACAATGAGCAGTTCTTC.

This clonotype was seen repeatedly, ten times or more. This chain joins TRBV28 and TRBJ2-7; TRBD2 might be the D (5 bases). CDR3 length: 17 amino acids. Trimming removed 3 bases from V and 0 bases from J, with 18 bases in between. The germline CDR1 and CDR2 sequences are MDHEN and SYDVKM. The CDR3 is CASSFQLEVSSSYEQYF. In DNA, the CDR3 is TGTGCCAGCAGTTTCCAACTGGAGGTTTCTAGCTCCTACGAGCAGTACTTC.

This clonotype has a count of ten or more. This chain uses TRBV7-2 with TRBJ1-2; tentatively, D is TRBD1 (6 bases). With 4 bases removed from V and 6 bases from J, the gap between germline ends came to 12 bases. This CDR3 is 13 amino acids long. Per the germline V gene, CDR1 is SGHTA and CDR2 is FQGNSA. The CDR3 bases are TGTGCCAGCAGCTGGACAGCTAATAATGGCTACACCTTC. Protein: CASSWTANNGYTF. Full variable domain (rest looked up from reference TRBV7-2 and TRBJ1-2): GAGVSQSPSNKVTEKGKDVELRCDPISGHTALYWYRQSLGQGLEFLIYFQGNSAPDKSGLPSDRFSAERTGGSVSTLTIQRTQQEDSAVYLCASSWTANNGYTFGSGTRLTVV.

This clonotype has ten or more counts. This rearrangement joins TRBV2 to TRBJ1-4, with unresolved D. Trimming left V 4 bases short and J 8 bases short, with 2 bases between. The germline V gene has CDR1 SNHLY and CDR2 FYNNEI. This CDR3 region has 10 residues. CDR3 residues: CASSVEKLFF. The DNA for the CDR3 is TGTGCCAGCAGTGTGGAAAAACTGTTTTTT.

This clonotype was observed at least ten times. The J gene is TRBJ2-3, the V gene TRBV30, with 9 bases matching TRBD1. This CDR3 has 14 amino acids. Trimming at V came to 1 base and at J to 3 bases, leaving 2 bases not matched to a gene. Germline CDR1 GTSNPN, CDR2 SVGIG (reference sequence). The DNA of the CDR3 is TGTGCCTGGAGTGATGACAGGGGGACAGATACGCAGTATTTT. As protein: CAWSDDRGTDTQYF.

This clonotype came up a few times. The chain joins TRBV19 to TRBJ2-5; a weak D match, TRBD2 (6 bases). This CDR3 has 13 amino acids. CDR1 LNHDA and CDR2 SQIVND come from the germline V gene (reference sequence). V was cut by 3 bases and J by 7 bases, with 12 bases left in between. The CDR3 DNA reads TGTGCCAGTAGTATGGGACTTGGGGGGACCCAGTACTTC. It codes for CASSMGLGGTQYF.

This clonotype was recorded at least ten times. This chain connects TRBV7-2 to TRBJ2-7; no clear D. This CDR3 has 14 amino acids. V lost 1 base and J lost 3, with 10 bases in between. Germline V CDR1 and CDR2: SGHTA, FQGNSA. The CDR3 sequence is CASSLEGPGYEQYF. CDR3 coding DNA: TGTGCCAGCAGCTTAGAAGGCCCGGGCTACGAGCAGTACTTC.

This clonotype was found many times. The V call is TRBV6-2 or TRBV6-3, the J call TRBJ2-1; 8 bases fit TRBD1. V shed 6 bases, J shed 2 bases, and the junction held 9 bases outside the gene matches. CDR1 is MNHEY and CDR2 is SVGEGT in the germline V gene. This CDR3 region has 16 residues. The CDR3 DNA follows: TGTGCCAGCAGACCCCACAGGGGGACCGCCTACAATGAGCAGTTCTTC. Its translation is CASRPHRGTAYNEQFF.

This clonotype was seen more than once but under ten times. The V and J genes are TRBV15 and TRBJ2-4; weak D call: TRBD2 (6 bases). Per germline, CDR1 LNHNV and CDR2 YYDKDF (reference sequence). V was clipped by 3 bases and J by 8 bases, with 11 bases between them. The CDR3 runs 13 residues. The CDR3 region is CATSRAGGDIQYF. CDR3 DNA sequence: TGTGCCACCAGCAGGGCCGGAGGGGACATTCAGTACTTC.

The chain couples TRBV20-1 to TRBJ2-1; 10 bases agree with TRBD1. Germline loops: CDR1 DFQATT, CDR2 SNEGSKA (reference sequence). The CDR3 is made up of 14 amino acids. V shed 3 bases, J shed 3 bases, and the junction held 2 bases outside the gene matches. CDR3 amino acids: CSASGTGVYNEQFF. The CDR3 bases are TGCAGTGCTAGCGGGACAGGGGTCTACAATGAGCAGTTCTTC.

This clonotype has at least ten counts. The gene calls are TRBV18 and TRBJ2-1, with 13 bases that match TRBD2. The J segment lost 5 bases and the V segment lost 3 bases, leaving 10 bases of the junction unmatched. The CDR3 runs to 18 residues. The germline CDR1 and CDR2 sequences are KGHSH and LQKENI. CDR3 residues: CASSPRPPGLAGDNEQFF. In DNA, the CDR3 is TGTGCCAGCTCACCCCGCCCCCCCGGACTAGCGGGAGACAATGAGCAGTTCTTC.